What follows are 13 T cell receptor beta chains derived from one specimen sequenced in a study of T cell responses to AZD1222 COVID-19 vaccine. TCRdb's copy holds only in-frame clones and misses some; the assay was immunoSEQ multiplex PCR. The profile covers about 200,000 clones, with roughly 94% appearing a single time and over 1.5% taken by the ten largest. This material consisted of peripheral blood, taken 28 days after the second dose of the MenACWY control vaccine. These receptors were taken from an adult who received the MenACWY meningococcal vaccine as a control.

V and J are TRBV28 and TRBJ2-7; D remains unclear. The CDR3 consists of 11 residues. Looked up from germline, CDR1 is MDHEN and CDR2 is SYDVKM. The V gene lost 7 bases and the J gene lost 1 base, with 5 bases spanning the gap. CDR3 sequence reads: CASTASYEQYF. The CDR3 bases are TGTGCCAGCACCGCTTCCTACGAGCAGTACTTC. Based on the CDR3 plus reference TRBV28 and TRBJ2-7, the full variable domain is DVKVTQSSRYLVKRTGEKVFLECVQDMDHENMFWYRQDPGLGLRLIYFSYDVKMKEKGDIPEGYSVSREKKERFSLILESASTNQTSMYLCASTASYEQYFGPGTRLTVT.

This chain joins TRBV25-1 and TRBJ2-7; 7 bases are a match to TRBD1. V was pared by 4 bases and J by 0 bases, with 0 bases of the junction left unmatched. The CDR3 has 13 residues. Germline V lookup: CDR1 MGHDK, CDR2 SYGVNS. CDR3 DNA sequence: TGTGCCAGCAGTGGGACAGGCTCCTACGAGCAGTACTTC. Protein product: CASSGTGSYEQYF.

CDR3 DNA: TGTGCCAGCAGAGGGTCTGGGCAGGGGTTATATCAGCCCCAGCATTTT. This translates into CASRGSGQGLYQPQHF. This chain uses TRBV28 with TRBJ1-5; D perhaps matches TRBD1 (6 bases). CDR1 and CDR2 (germline): MDHEN, SYDVKM. Between the trimmed V and J ends, which lost 6 bases and 5 bases, there was a span of 20 bases. The CDR3 sequence is 16 residues long.

The gene calls are TRBV6-5 and TRBJ1-6, with D unresolved. Germline CDR1 and CDR2: MNHEY and SVGAGI. V lost 7 bases, J lost 0 bases, and 7 bases lay in between. This CDR3 is built from 14 residues. The CDR3, as DNA: TGTGCCAGCAAAGGGAGCTCCTATAATTCACCCCTCCACTTT. The encoded protein is CASKGSSYNSPLHF.

The V call is TRBV27, the J call TRBJ1-4; a possible D gene is TRBD1 (5 bases). With 6 bases removed from V and 4 bases from J, the gap between germline ends came to 9 bases. This CDR3 comprises 13 residues. Germline CDR1 and CDR2: MNHEY and SMNVEV (reference sequence). CDR3 in amino acids: CASSPGFNEKLFF. In nucleotides, the CDR3 is TGTGCCAGCAGCCCAGGGTTTAATGAAAAACTGTTTTTT.

This chain uses TRBV4-1 with TRBJ1-4; no definite D call. The CDR3 sequence is 15 residues long. Germline V gene sequence: CDR1 MGHRA, CDR2 YSYEKL. Trimming pared 3 bases from V and 6 bases from J, leaving 14 bases between. CDR3 coding DNA: TGCGCCAGCAGCCATGCCTTTGCAAGAGATGAAAAACTGTTTTTT. Residues: CASSHAFARDEKLFF.

CDR3 in amino acids: CASSRQGALEQYF. CDR3 DNA sequence: TGTGCCAGCAGCCGACAGGGGGCACTCGAGCAGTACTTC. This rearrangement joins TRBV3-1 (or the pseudogene TRBV3-2) to TRBJ2-7, with 10 bases identical to TRBD1. Germline V gene data show CDR1 as LGHDT and CDR2 as YNNKEL (reference sequence). J was trimmed by 6 bases and V by 4 bases; bases with no gene match: 3. This CDR3 is built from 13 residues.

The rearrangement joins TRBV5-5 to TRBJ2-1; TRBD1 is a possible D gene (6 bases). CDR3 length: 14 amino acids. The germline V gene has CDR1 SGHKS and CDR2 YYEKEE (reference sequence). Trimming left V 3 bases short and J 3 bases short, with 10 bases between. The CDR3 loop reads CASSSWTVYNEQFF. Written as DNA, the CDR3 is TGTGCCAGCAGCTCGTGGACAGTCTACAATGAGCAGTTCTTC.

In its sample, this clone was seen once. J is TRBJ2-7 and V is TRBV7-8; no firm D call. CDR1 is SGHVS and CDR2 is FQNEAQ in the germline V gene. The germline V and J ends were trimmed by 1 base and 0 bases, with 7 bases remaining between them. This CDR3 region has 14 residues. CDR3 nucleotides: TGTGCCAGCAGCTTAGTCGAGAGCTCCTACGAGCAGTACTTC. Its protein is CASSLVESSYEQYF.

The rearrangement links TRBV27 to TRBJ2-7; 13 positions match TRBD2. This CDR3 is 14 amino acids long. The germline gives CDR1 MNHEY, CDR2 SMNVEV (reference sequence). J lost 5 bases, V lost 5 bases, and 3 bases had no gene match. The CDR3 is CASSGLAGENEQYF. DNA of the CDR3: TGTGCCAGCAGTGGACTAGCGGGAGAAAACGAGCAGTACTTC.

The V and J genes are TRBV12-3 or TRBV12-4 and TRBJ2-3, with D possibly TRBD1 on 5 matching bases. The V end was cut by 3 bases, the J end by 8 bases, with 12 bases between. The CDR3 length is 13 residues. The DNA of the CDR3 is TGTGCCAGCAGTTTGTTAGGGGAAGGTACGCAGTATTTT. It encodes CASSLLGEGTQYF.

The rearrangement links TRBV6-5 to TRBJ2-7; no firm D call. The CDR3 runs to 12 residues. Germline V gene lookup returns CDR1 MNHEY and CDR2 SVGAGI. V was trimmed by 11 bases and J by 3 bases, leaving 14 bases between them. The DNA for the CDR3 is TGTGCCGCCAGGACCGGAAACTACGAGCAGTACTTC. It translates to CAARTGNYEQYF.

V usage is TRBV27 and J usage is TRBJ1-3, with D possibly TRBD1 on 5 matching bases. Germline assignment: CDR1 MNHEY and CDR2 SMNVEV (reference sequence). Trimming left V 4 bases short and J 2 bases short, with 18 bases between. The CDR3 contains 17 residues. CDR3 residues: CASSSSVAAGTGNTIYF. CDR3 DNA sequence: TGTGCCAGCAGTTCATCAGTCGCCGCAGGGACTGGAAACACCATATATTTT.